Below, one TCR beta chain is given with its context. This specimen belongs to a study of blood T cell repertoires in COVID-19. Overall study context: Samples of COVID-19 (acute and convalescent) were obtained from the United States, Italy and Spain.

Under the authors' procedure: Amplification with reference gene primers provided the estimates of nucleated cell counts. Measured with immunoSEQ multiplex PCR; TCRdb has only the in-frame clones, and not every one. V and J calls and clone size come straight from that table; D and trimming were deduced from the DNA. The sample contains 200,000 or so clones, more than 65% of which appear only once. Enrolled through a virtual design, the participants were between roughly 18 and 89 years of age and came from under 25 US areas. Grouping used clinical history reported by participants in a survey and questionnaire. There are 13 residues in the CDR3. The germline CDR1 and CDR2 sequences are SGHTA and FQGNSA. The V end was cut by 4 bases, the J end by 4 bases, with 9 bases between.

Sample: PBMCs or T cells enriched from blood (not recorded which). This clonotype was sampled from a man aged 35 to 55 who had recovered from COVID-19. The J gene is TRBJ2-3, the V gene TRBV7-2; D not certain. The CDR3 DNA follows: TGTGCCAGCAGCTCACAGCTCCCAGATACGCAGTATTTT. It specifies CASSSQLPDTQYF. The whole variable domain, filled in from reference TRBV7-2 and TRBJ2-3, reads GAGVSQSPSNKVTEKGKDVELRCDPISGHTALYWYRQSLGQGLEFLIYFQGNSAPDKSGLPSDRFSAERTGGSVSTLTIQRTQQEDSAVYLCASSSQLPDTQYFGPGTRLTVL.